This T cell receptor beta chain was identified during a study of cytomegalovirus exposure and HLA in healthy donors. As to this clone: Its specificity is unknown.

Points from the study as a whole: Common viral pathogens seemed to be connected with several of the most significant clusters, according to a later analysis.

PCR amplification relied on 60 Vbeta primers (plus 13 Jbeta primers). Only in-frame clones appear in the TCRdb table, and some are missing; sequencing was by immunoSEQ multiplex PCR. This sample yields more than 110,000 clones, of which 60% to 85% are seen a single time; roughly 1.2% belongs to the top ten. This receptor was identified in a male donor in good health and CMV-seropositive. The specimen was PBMCs.

DNA of the CDR3: TGTGCCAGCAGCGCCACTAGCGGGAGTACGGCCGAGCAGTACTTC. It is translated as CASSATSGSTAEQYF. This chain joins TRBV7-3 and TRBJ2-5; 11 nucleotides agree with TRBD2. The DNA end is more similar to TRBJ2-7, so the J call may be wrong. In germline, CDR1 is SGHTA, CDR2 FQGTGA. The CDR3 has 15 residues.